The 19 T cell receptor beta chains below all came from one sample that was sequenced in a study of cytomegalovirus exposure and HLA in healthy donors. The PCR ran on 60 Vbeta and 13 Jbeta primers. Profiled with immunoSEQ multiplex PCR; TCRdb holds only in-frame clones, not every one. The sample has 210,000 or so clones; about 75% are singletons. Source material: PBMCs. The receptors come from a man aged 18 to 29 in good health and CMV-seronegative.

The chain couples TRBV5-1 to TRBJ2-5, with 7 bases lining up with TRBD1. Germline V gives CDR1 SGHRS, CDR2 YFSETQ. V was pared by 5 bases and J by 5 bases, with 3 bases of the junction left unmatched. The CDR3 is 12 residues long. CDR3 DNA sequence: TGCGCCAGCAGAGACAGGGAGGAGACCCAGTACTTC. Translation gives CASRDREETQYF.

The V gene is TRBV6-1, the J gene TRBJ1-2; a possible D gene is TRBD1 (5 bases). The V end was cut by 6 bases, the J end by 2 bases, with 10 bases between. Germline V gene sequence: CDR1 MNHNS, CDR2 SASEGT. CDR3 length: 13 amino acids. In DNA, the CDR3 is TGTGCCAGCAGCCTGACAGAAAACTATGGCTACACCTTC. Translation: CASSLTENYGYTF.

This clone was seen just once. This rearrangement joins TRBV27 to TRBJ2-2; 8 nucleotides align to TRBD2. The CDR3 loop spans 17 amino acids. The germline gives CDR1 MNHEY, CDR2 SMNVEV (reference sequence). Germline trimming cut 5 bases from V and 4 bases from J; bases unmatched to any gene: 12. In DNA, the CDR3 is TGTGCCAGCAGTCCCTTATCAGCTAGCGGGCGCACCGGGGAGCTGTTTTTT. It codes for CASSPLSASGRTGELFF.

This clone was recorded once. The V and J genes are TRBV19 and TRBJ2-7; weak D call: TRBD1 (6 bases). CDR1 is LNHDA and CDR2 is SQIVND in the germline V gene (reference sequence). The V end was cut by 2 bases, the J end by 5 bases, with 13 bases between. This CDR3 has 14 amino acids. This CDR3 reads CASSISRGFDEQYF. CDR3 sequence (DNA): TGTGCCAGTAGTATAAGCAGGGGATTCGACGAGCAGTACTTC.

The V call is TRBV6-5, the J call TRBJ2-5, with TRBD1 as a possible D gene (6 bases). This CDR3 contains 15 residues. Trimming removed 2 bases from V and 5 bases from J, with 15 bases in between. The V gene's germline CDR1 is MNHEY and CDR2 SVGAGI. The CDR3, as DNA: TGTGCCAGCAGTTACGACCTGGACAGACTGGAGACCCAGTACTTC. Its protein is CASSYDLDRLETQYF.

The rearrangement uses TRBV21-1 and TRBJ2-3; the table calls TRBD2, which could not be checked here. TRBV21-1 is a pseudogene segment. The CDR3 sequence is 18 residues long. The CDR3 DNA follows: TGTGCCAGCAGCAACTTAAAGGGACTAGCGGGAGTAGCGGATACGCAGTATTTT. It yields the protein CASSNLKGLAGVADTQYF.

The chain combines TRBV6-6 with TRBJ2-5; 11 nucleotides match TRBD2. Germline V gives CDR1 MNHNY, CDR2 SVGAGI (reference sequence). The length of the CDR3 is 16 residues. The trim removed 6 bases at V and 2 bases at J, leaving 8 bases unmatched. CDR3 sequence: CASSLLAGAGQETQYF. In DNA form, the CDR3 reads TGTGCCAGCAGCCTACTAGCGGGGGCGGGGCAAGAGACCCAGTACTTC.

The V call is TRBV18, the J call TRBJ1-4, with 8 bases aligning to TRBD1. Germline V gene sequence: CDR1 KGHSH, CDR2 LQKENI. This CDR3 has 14 amino acids. The V segment lost 5 bases and the J segment 8 bases; nucleotides outside the gene matches: 7. The chain's CDR3 is CASSTGTGAEKLFF. In nucleotides, the CDR3 is TGTGCCAGCTCAACCGGGACAGGAGCGGAAAAACTGTTTTTT. The entire variable domain, with the rest obtained from reference TRBV18 and TRBJ1-4, is as follows: NAGVMQNPRHLVRRRGQEARLRCSPMKGHSHVYWYRQLPEEGLKFMVYLQKENIIDESGMPKERFSAEFPKEGPSILRIQQVVRGDSAAYFCASSTGTGAEKLFFGSGTQLSVL.

The chain carries TRBV21-1 and TRBJ2-7; the DNA was not compared with TRBD1, the D call given in the table. TRBV21-1 corresponds to a pseudogene. This CDR3 contains 15 residues. The CDR3 region has the DNA TGTGCCAGCAGCAAGGGGGACAGGGAGCCATACGAGCAGTACTTC. This encodes CASSKGDREPYEQYF.

The gene calls are TRBV11-2 and TRBJ2-1; the D gene is possibly TRBD2 (6 bases). Trimming shortened V by 5 bases and J by 0 bases, and 17 bases separated the two germline ends. CDR1 and CDR2 (germline): SGHAT, FQNNGV. CDR3 size: 17 residues. The CDR3 DNA is TGTGCCAGCAGCCGCGGGACCACCCAGAACTCCTACAATGAGCAGTTCTTC. Encoded protein: CASSRGTTQNSYNEQFF.

The rearrangement uses TRBV5-6 and TRBJ2-3, with 10 positions matching TRBD2. Germline-derived CDR1 and CDR2 are SGHDT and YYEEEE. Trimming cost V 4 bases and J 3 bases; bases outside gene matches: 5. The CDR3 runs 15 residues. The chain's CDR3 is CASSPAGGGTDTQYF. CDR3 DNA: TGTGCCAGCAGCCCAGCGGGAGGGGGGACAGATACGCAGTATTTT.

The chain is built from TRBV20-1 and TRBJ1-2; possibly TRBD1 for D (5 bases). The V end was cut by 5 bases, the J end by 8 bases, with 12 bases between. This CDR3 contains 11 residues. The germline V gene encodes CDR1 DFQATT and CDR2 SNEGSKA (reference sequence). The CDR3 reads CSAESGGGYTF. The CDR3 nucleotides are TGCAGTGCTGAGAGTGGGGGGGGCTACACCTTC.

This chain links TRBV19 with TRBJ2-1, with 11 nucleotides matching TRBD1. V was pared by 5 bases and J by 5 bases, with 8 bases of the junction left unmatched. This CDR3 region has 16 residues. The germline V gene encodes CDR1 LNHDA and CDR2 SQIVND (reference sequence). The CDR3 spells CASSSLGQGVNNEQFF. CDR3 bases: TGTGCCAGTAGTTCGCTGGGACAGGGGGTCAACAATGAGCAGTTCTTC.

The chain combines TRBV18 with TRBJ2-7, with D perhaps matching TRBD2 (6 bases). Germline V gene lookup returns CDR1 KGHSH and CDR2 LQKENI. Trimming removed 1 base at V and 2 bases at J, with 12 bases between. The CDR3 sequence is 15 residues long. This chain's CDR3 is CASSPRRDLTYEQYF. The CDR3 coding sequence is TGTGCCAGCTCACCACGCCGGGACTTAACCTACGAGCAGTACTTC.

V is TRBV4-3 and J is TRBJ2-3; TRBD1 aligns across 8 bases. CDR1 and CDR2 from the germline V gene are LGHNA and YSLEER. The CDR3 loop spans 15 amino acids. With 2 bases clipped from V and 4 bases from J, the junction kept 5 bases outside the gene matches. The CDR3 DNA follows: TGCGCCAGCAGCCAACAGGACAGGGTGGCAGATACGCAGTATTTT. Translated: CASSQQDRVADTQYF.

The V gene is TRBV6-1, the J gene TRBJ2-1, with 10 bases identical to TRBD2. The CDR3 sequence is 15 residues long. V was clipped by 0 bases and J by 7 bases; unmatched bases: 3. CDR1 and CDR2 (germline): MNHNS, SASEGT. CDR3 nucleotides: TGTGCCAGCAGTGAAGCGATTAGCGGGGGGAATGAGCAGTTCTTC. This gives the protein CASSEAISGGNEQFF.

The chain uses TRBV5-1 and TRBJ1-1; D possibly corresponds to TRBD1 (6 bases). Trimming pared 0 bases from V and 6 bases from J, leaving 15 bases between. The CDR3 loop spans 15 amino acids. The germline gives CDR1 SGHRS, CDR2 YFSETQ. The CDR3 DNA reads TGCGCCAGCAGCTTGGAGTCAGGGGTGGCCGCTGAAGCTTTCTTT. Translation gives CASSLESGVAAEAFF. The entire variable domain, with the rest obtained from reference TRBV5-1 and TRBJ1-1, is as follows: KAGVTQTPRYLIKTRGQQVTLSCSPISGHRSVSWYQQTPGQGLQFLFEYFSETQRNKGNFPGRFSGRQFSNSRSEMNVSTLELGDSALYLCASSLESGVAAEAFFGQGTRLTVV.

This chain links TRBV2 with TRBJ2-3, with D unclear. The CDR3 has 14 amino acids. Germline V gene lookup returns CDR1 SNHLY and CDR2 FYNNEI. Trimming cost V 6 bases and J 0 bases, with 10 bases left between them. The CDR3: CASSNYLSTDTQYF. CDR3 in DNA: TGTGCCAGCAGCAACTACCTAAGCACAGATACGCAGTATTTT.

The chain couples TRBV9 to TRBJ2-3; TRBD2 agrees at 7 bases. V was pared by 0 bases and J by 0 bases, with 4 bases of the junction left unmatched. This CDR3 spans 16 amino acids. Germline V gene lookup returns CDR1 SGDLS and CDR2 YYNGEE. CDR3 sequence: CASSVGEGPSTDTQYF. The CDR3 DNA follows: TGTGCCAGCAGCGTAGGGGAGGGCCCTAGCACAGATACGCAGTATTTT.